The TCR beta chain described here comes from a study of blood T cell repertoires in COVID-19. Looking at the study overall: COVID-19 samples collected from the United States, Italy and Spain covered acute and convalescent phases. The cDNA or gDNA used as material had been derived from T cells, B-cell-depleted T cells, or PBMCs.

In the authors' methods: Scientists estimated how many nucleated cells there were by amplifying reference gene primers. Measured with immunoSEQ multiplex PCR; TCRdb has only the in-frame clones, and not every one. The V and J calls and clone size were taken over from that table, and D and trimming were inferred from the DNA. The sample lists about 150,000 clones, 87% occurring once. Germline trimming cut 0 bases from V and 2 bases from J; bases unmatched to any gene: 5. Germline loops: CDR1 SGDLS, CDR2 YYNGEE. CDR3 size: 15 residues. The receptor's source is a human donor in a cohort sampled during active COVID-19. J is TRBJ2-7 and V is TRBV9; 7 bases are a match to TRBD2. What was sequenced was peripheral blood. CDR3 loop: CASSVEGGSPYEQYF. In nucleotides, the CDR3 is TGTGCCAGCAGCGTAGAGGGCGGGAGCCCCTACGAGCAGTACTTC. Full variable domain (remainder filled in from reference TRBV9 and TRBJ2-7): DSGVTQTPKHLITATGQRVTLRCSPRSGDLSVYWYQQSLDQGLQFLIQYYNGEERAKGNILERFSAQQFPDLHSELNLSSLELGDSALYFCASSVEGGSPYEQYFGPGTRLTVT.